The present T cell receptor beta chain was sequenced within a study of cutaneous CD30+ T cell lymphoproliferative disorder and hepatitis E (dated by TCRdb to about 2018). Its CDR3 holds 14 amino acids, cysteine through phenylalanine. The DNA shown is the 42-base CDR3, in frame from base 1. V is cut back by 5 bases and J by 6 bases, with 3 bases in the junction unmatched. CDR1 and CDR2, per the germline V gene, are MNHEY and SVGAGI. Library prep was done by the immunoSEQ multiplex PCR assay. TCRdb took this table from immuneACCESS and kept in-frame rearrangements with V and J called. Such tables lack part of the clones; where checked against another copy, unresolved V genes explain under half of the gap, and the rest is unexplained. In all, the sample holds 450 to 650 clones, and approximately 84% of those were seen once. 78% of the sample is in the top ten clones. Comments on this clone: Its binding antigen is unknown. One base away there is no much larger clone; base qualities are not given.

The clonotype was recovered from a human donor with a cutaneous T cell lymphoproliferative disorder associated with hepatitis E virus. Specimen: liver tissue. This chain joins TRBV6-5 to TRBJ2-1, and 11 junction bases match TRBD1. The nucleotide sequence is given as TGTGCCAGCAGTGGACAGGGGGCGCCCAATGAGCAGTTCTTC. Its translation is CASSGQGAPNEQFF.